This entry lists 20 T cell receptor beta chains sequenced from one sample in a study of PD-L1 blockade in urothelial cancer. Some clones are missing from TCRdb's copy, which holds only in-frame ones; the method was immunoSEQ multiplex PCR. The sample shows about 74,000 clones, roughly 90% of them seen only once. Time point denoted: pretreatment peripheral blood. The material was PBMCs, obtained around atezolizumab (anti-PD-L1) treatment. The receptors were sampled from a man between 65 and 80 years old with urothelial cancer.

This chain joins TRBV20-1 and TRBJ2-7, with 7 bases that match TRBD1. V gave up 8 bases and J gave up 6 bases; unmatched junction bases: 7. The V gene's germline CDR1 is DFQATT and CDR2 SNEGSKA (reference sequence). This CDR3 contains 11 residues. The CDR3 DNA is TGCAGTCCCCAGACAGGGATCGAGCAGTACTTC. Translated, it gives CSPQTGIEQYF.

V and J are TRBV4-2 and TRBJ1-2; perhaps TRBD1 as D (6 bases). The CDR3 is 16 amino acids. Trimming pared 4 bases from V and 1 base from J, leaving 16 bases between. CDR1 and CDR2 from the germline V gene are LGHNA and YNFKEQ. The DNA for the CDR3 is TGTGCCAGCAGCCTTGCGACAGGAAACTATAACTATGGCTACACCTTC. Its translation: CASSLATGNYNYGYTF.

This chain connects TRBV18 to TRBJ1-5, with D possibly matching TRBD1 (6 bases). Germline CDR1 is KGHSH and CDR2 is LQKENI. This CDR3 has 14 residues. Trimming stripped 3 bases from V and 5 bases from J, with 11 bases between. The DNA for the CDR3 is TGTGCCAGCTCACCGCCTTCAGGGGATCAGCCCCAGCATTTT. Encoded protein: CASSPPSGDQPQHF.

This chain joins TRBV29-1 and TRBJ1-4, with D possibly TRBD1 on 5 matching bases. The CDR3 has 13 amino acids. Trimming cost V 6 bases and J 8 bases, with 16 bases left between them. Germline V gene sequence: CDR1 SQVTM, CDR2 ANQGSEA. Written as DNA, the CDR3 is TGCAGCGTGGGCCGGGCCCAGGGAGAAAAACTGTTTTTT. This gives the protein CSVGRAQGEKLFF.

This chain joins TRBV6-6 and TRBJ2-7, with D possibly TRBD2 on 6 matching bases. Germline CDR1 is MNHNY and CDR2 is SVGAGI (reference sequence). The CDR3 totals 13 residues. Trimming cost V 5 bases and J 9 bases, with 17 bases left between them. The DNA for the CDR3 is TGTGCCAGCAGTCCCACGGGGGTGGTACGGCAGTACTTC. Protein: CASSPTGVVRQYF.

The chain recombines TRBV6-1 with TRBJ1-1; 9 nucleotides match TRBD1. This CDR3 is built from 14 residues. V lost 8 bases, J lost 7 bases, and 11 bases stayed unmatched. CDR1 is MNHNS, CDR2 SASEGT, per germline. CDR3 in DNA: TGTGCCAGCCAAATCACAGGGGGCTCGAGTGAAGCTTTCTTT. Translation: CASQITGGSSEAFF.

CDR3 sequence reads: CASSIRTGGSYRGYTF. CDR3 bases: TGTGCCAGCAGTATAAGGACAGGGGGTAGTTATCGTGGCTACACCTTC. J is TRBJ1-2 and V is TRBV28, with 10 bases matching TRBD1. Trimming took 5 bases from V and 7 from J; bases not matched to a gene: 13. The germline gives CDR1 MDHEN, CDR2 SYDVKM. CDR3 size: 16 residues.

The chain recombines TRBV28 with TRBJ1-2; D ambiguous. Deletions cut 8 bases from V and 6 bases from J, with 28 bases between. This CDR3 contains 17 residues. Germline assignment: CDR1 MDHEN and CDR2 SYDVKM. The CDR3 region is CASSQYSGGIVSDGYTF. In DNA form, the CDR3 reads TGTGCCAGCTCTCAGTACTCGGGAGGGATCGTTTCGGATGGCTACACCTTC.

This chain links TRBV27 with TRBJ1-5, with 8 bases fitting TRBD1. The CDR3 extends over 15 amino acids. Germline assignment: CDR1 MNHEY and CDR2 SMNVEV (reference sequence). Trimming removed 6 bases from V and 1 base from J; junction bases left unmatched: 5. CDR3 sequence (DNA): TGTGCCAGCAGGCCCAGGGGGCTCAGCAATCAGCCCCAGCATTTT. As protein: CASRPRGLSNQPQHF.

The chain employs TRBV5-4 and TRBJ2-3; 7 nucleotides agree with TRBD1. Per germline, CDR1 SGHNT and CDR2 YYREEE (reference sequence). J lost 2 bases, V lost 4 bases, and 10 bases had no gene match. The CDR3 is made up of 16 amino acids. CDR3 sequence: CASSGRRGQTTDTQYF. CDR3 in DNA: TGTGCCAGCAGCGGTCGCCGGGGACAGACCACAGATACGCAGTATTTT.

The V gene is TRBV7-8, the J gene TRBJ1-2, with D maybe TRBD1 (5 bases). CDR3 length equals 13 residues. The germline V gene encodes CDR1 SGHVS and CDR2 FQNEAQ. The V end lost 6 bases, the J end lost 11 bases, and 19 bases lay between the germline ends. CDR3 protein: CASRDSQAIGYTF. The DNA for the CDR3 is TGTGCCAGCAGAGACAGCCAGGCTATTGGGTACACCTTC.

CDR3 DNA: TGTGCCAGTTGTGGGGCAGGGGGTAAGACTGAAGCTTTCTTT. Residues: CASCGAGGKTEAFF. V is TRBV19 and J is TRBJ1-1, with 7 nucleotides matching TRBD1. This CDR3 region has 14 residues. V trimming: 8 bases; J trimming: 5 bases; junction bases outside the gene matches: 11. The germline V gene has CDR1 LNHDA and CDR2 SQIVND (reference sequence).

This chain links TRBV9 with TRBJ2-5; D may be TRBD2 (6 bases). This CDR3 comprises 15 residues. CDR1 and CDR2 (germline): SGDLS, YYNGEE. V was cut by 0 bases and J by 5 bases, with 14 bases left in between. The DNA of the CDR3 is TGTGCCAGCAGCGTAGCTGGCGGGGCTTGGGAGACCCAGTACTTC. Translated, it gives CASSVAGGAWETQYF.

This clone was recorded once. CDR3 nucleotide sequence: TGCGCCAGCAGCCAAGATCAGGCAGGGAGGGAAAAACTGTTTTTT. Protein sequence: CASSQDQAGREKLFF. The chain has TRBV4-1 and TRBJ1-4, with a possible D match to TRBD1 (5 bases). Trimming took 0 bases from V and 8 from J, leaving 13 bases between them. CDR3 length equals 15 residues. Germline lookup yields CDR1 MGHRA and CDR2 YSYEKL.

This sequence joins TRBV6-1 and TRBJ1-2; possibly TRBD1 for D (6 bases). CDR3 size: 15 residues. Germline assignment: CDR1 MNHNS and CDR2 SASEGT. V was cut by 6 bases and J by 4 bases, with 18 bases left in between. This CDR3 reads CASSPLPRTVYGYTF. The CDR3 coding sequence is TGTGCCAGCAGCCCCCTCCCCCGGACAGTCTATGGCTACACCTTC.

This chain joins TRBV28 and TRBJ2-1; D is undetermined. V lost 6 bases to trimming and J lost 6 bases, with 12 bases between them. The germline gives CDR1 MDHEN, CDR2 SYDVKM. The CDR3 runs 13 residues. In DNA form, the CDR3 reads TGTGCCAGCAGGTCTTTAGCTCCCAATGAGCAGTTCTTC. It translates to CASRSLAPNEQFF.

The chain uses TRBV20-1 and TRBJ1-1; D ambiguous. CDR3 length equals 11 residues. CDR1 and CDR2 (germline): DFQATT, SNEGSKA (reference sequence). V was cut by 0 bases and J by 11 bases, with 10 bases left in between. The CDR3 is CSARDGLVAFF. Written as DNA, the CDR3 is TGCAGTGCTAGAGACGGACTTGTGGCTTTCTTT.

This chain uses TRBV5-1 with TRBJ2-7; possibly TRBD1 for D (5 bases). The CDR3 totals 18 residues. Trimming took off 0 bases at V and 0 bases at J, with 19 bases between the two ends. Per the germline V gene, CDR1 is SGHRS and CDR2 is YFSETQ. The DNA of the CDR3 is TGCGCCAGCAGCTTGGGGCCCCCCAGGGAATTGGTCTCCTACGAGCAGTACTTC. This sequence encodes CASSLGPPRELVSYEQYF.

The chain combines TRBV12-5 with TRBJ2-6; D gene unclear. In germline, CDR1 is LGHNT, CDR2 FRNRAP. The CDR3 has 15 residues. The V end was cut by 6 bases, the J end by 0 bases, with 9 bases between. CDR3 region: CASGSGSSGANVLTF. CDR3 sequence (DNA): TGTGCTAGTGGCTCAGGAAGCTCTGGGGCCAACGTCCTGACTTTC.

The chain combines TRBV11-2 with TRBJ2-7; 14 nucleotides align to TRBD2. Trimming removed 4 bases from V and 3 bases from J; junction bases left unmatched: 2. CDR1 and CDR2 (germline): SGHAT, FQNNGV. This CDR3 has 15 residues. CDR3 nucleotide sequence: TGTGCCAGCAGCTACGGGACTAGCGGGGGCTACGAGCAGTACTTC. Translated: CASSYGTSGGYEQYF.